The next 4 T cell receptor beta chains were all read from a single sample in a study of blood T cell repertoires in COVID-19 (dated by TCRdb to 2020 to 2022). The library was prepared using the immunoSEQ multiplex PCR assay. What TCRdb holds here is the immuneACCESS table cut down to in-frame rearrangements. Part of the clones is not present; checked against another copy, under half of the missing clones reflect an unresolved V gene, and the others are unexplained. The sample data list 90,000 to 150,000 clones, and roughly 90% of these were observed just once. 19% of the sample is held by the ten biggest clonotypes. The sample taken for sequencing was peripheral blood. The receptors come from a human donor with acute or convalescent COVID-19. The donor label of this sample is uncertain.

This chain links TRBV27 with TRBJ2-1; 9 nucleotides line up with TRBD2. Germline CDR1 reads MNHEY; CDR2 reads SMNVEV (reference sequence). V gave up 3 bases and J gave up 5 bases; unmatched junction bases: 5. This CDR3 spans 15 amino acids. CDR3 bases: TGTGCCAGCAGTTTTGGGACTAGCCTTAACAATGAGCAGTTCTTC. Protein product: CASSFGTSLNNEQFF.

V and J are TRBV7-9 and TRBJ1-2, with D possibly TRBD1 on 6 matching bases. The V gene lost 5 bases and the J gene lost 4 bases, with 23 bases spanning the gap. CDR1 is SEHNR and CDR2 is FQNEAQ in the germline V gene (reference sequence). The CDR3 contains 17 residues. The CDR3 loop reads CASSRRGGALTVYGYTF. The CDR3 DNA reads TGTGCCAGCAGCCGGCGTGGGGGGGCCCTAACCGTCTATGGCTACACCTTC. Full variable domain (remainder filled in from reference TRBV7-9 and TRBJ1-2): DTGVSQNPRHKITKRGQNVTFRCDPISEHNRLYWYRQTLGQGPEFLTYFQNEAQLEKSRLLSDRFSAERPKGSFSTLEIQRTEQGDSAMYLCASSRRGGALTVYGYTFGSGTRLTVV.

The V and J genes are TRBV28 and TRBJ1-5; D is perhaps TRBD1 (6 bases). The V end lost 2 bases, the J end lost 1 base, and 12 bases lay between the germline ends. The CDR3 extends over 16 amino acids. Germline CDR1 and CDR2: MDHEN and SYDVKM. CDR3 sequence: CASSLVGAQSNQPQHF. As DNA, the CDR3 is TGTGCCAGCAGTTTAGTGGGGGCGCAGAGCAATCAGCCCCAGCATTTT.

V and J are TRBV15 and TRBJ2-4; TRBD1 is a possible D gene (6 bases). CDR3 length equals 16 residues. V was clipped by 0 bases and J by 3 bases, with 12 bases between them. Germline CDR1 and CDR2: LNHNV and YYDKDF (reference sequence). The CDR3 here is CATSRDMGALKNIQYF. The CDR3, as DNA: TGTGCCACCAGCAGAGATATGGGGGCGCTCAAAAACATTCAGTACTTC.